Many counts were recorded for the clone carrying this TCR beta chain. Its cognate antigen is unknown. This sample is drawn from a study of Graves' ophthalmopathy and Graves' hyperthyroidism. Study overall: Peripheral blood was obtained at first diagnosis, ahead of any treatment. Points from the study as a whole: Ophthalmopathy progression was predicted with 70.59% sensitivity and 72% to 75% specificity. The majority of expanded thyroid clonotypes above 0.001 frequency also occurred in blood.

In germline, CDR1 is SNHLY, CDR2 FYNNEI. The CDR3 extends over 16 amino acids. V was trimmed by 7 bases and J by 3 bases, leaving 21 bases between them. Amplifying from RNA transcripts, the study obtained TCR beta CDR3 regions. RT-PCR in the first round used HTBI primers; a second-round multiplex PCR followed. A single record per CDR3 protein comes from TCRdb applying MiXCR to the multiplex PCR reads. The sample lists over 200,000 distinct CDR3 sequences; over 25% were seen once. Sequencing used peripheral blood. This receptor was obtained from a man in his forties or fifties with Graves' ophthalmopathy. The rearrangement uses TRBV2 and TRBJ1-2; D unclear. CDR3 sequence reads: CASTPGEGGSYYGYTF. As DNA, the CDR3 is TGTGCCAGCACCCCCGGGGAGGGTGGGTCGTACTATGGCTACACCTTC.